The following is a TCR beta chain sequence with its context. Antigen unknown. The data are from a study of OX40 agonist ivuxolimab in advanced cancers. For the study at large: Intravenous ivuxolimab was administered to patients every 2 weeks at 0.01 to 10 mg/kg. A history of anti-PD-1, anti-PD-L1 or anti-CTLA-4 therapy was acceptable, and about 37% had some.

With 0 bases clipped from V and 3 bases from J, the junction kept 10 bases outside the gene matches. The CDR3 has 17 amino acids. In germline, CDR1 is SGDLS, CDR2 YYNGEE. Whole-study results and caveats: Those patients achieving a partial response at 0.1-3.0 mg/kg showed among the lowest clonal expansion. Low normalized T-cell clonal expansion was also seen in some nonresponders.

Data came from immunoSEQ multiplex PCR; TCRdb stores just in-frame clones and leaves some out. The table records around 53,000 clones, 93% of them present only once. The input for sequencing was CD4+ or CD8+ T cells sorted from blood, taken in a trial of the OX40 agonist ivuxolimab. The chain has TRBV9 and TRBJ2-7, with 9 bases fitting TRBD2. The TCR originated in an adult with an advanced solid tumor such as melanoma, head and neck, liver or kidney cancer. Written as DNA, the CDR3 is TGTGCCAGCAGCGTAGGATGGGAAGCGGGAGGTATCTACGAGCAGTACTTC. Translation: CASSVGWEAGGIYEQYF.